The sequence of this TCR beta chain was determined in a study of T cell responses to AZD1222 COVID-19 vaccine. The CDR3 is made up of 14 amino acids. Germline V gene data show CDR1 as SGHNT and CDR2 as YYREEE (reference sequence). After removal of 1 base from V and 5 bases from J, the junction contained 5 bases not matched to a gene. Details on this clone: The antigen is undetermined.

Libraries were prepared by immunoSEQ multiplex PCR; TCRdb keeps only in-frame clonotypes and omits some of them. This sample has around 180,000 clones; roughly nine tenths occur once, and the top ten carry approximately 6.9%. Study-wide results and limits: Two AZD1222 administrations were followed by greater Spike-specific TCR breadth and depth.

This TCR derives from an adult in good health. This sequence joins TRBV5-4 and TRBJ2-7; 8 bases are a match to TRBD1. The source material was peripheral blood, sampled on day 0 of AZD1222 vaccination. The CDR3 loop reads CASSLRQGSHEQYF. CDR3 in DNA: TGTGCCAGCAGCTTGCGACAGGGGAGCCACGAGCAGTACTTC.